These 7 T cell receptor beta chains originate from one sample sequenced in a study of CXCR3-negative and CXCR3-positive naive CD8 T cells. Findings and caveats of the study: More hydrophobic TRB CDR3s occurred in CXCR3-positive than in CXCR3-negative naive cells.

These TCRs are of unknown antigen specificity. TRB cDNA was prepared as libraries by UMI-labeled 5' RACE. Reprocessing the 5' RACE reads, TCRdb reports a single entry for every CDR3 protein and omits DNA. The ten top clones account for around 0.38%, within a sample of roughly 110,000 distinct CDR3 sequences. The sequenced sample was naive CXCR3+ CD8+ T cells from blood. Subset denoted: CD45RO-CCR7+CD27+CD95- naive CD8+ T cells expressing CXCR3 (TNR3+). These TCRs come from a human donor in good health. Some clones in this sample may be carry-over from other donors' samples.

The chain couples TRBV4-3 to TRBJ2-7. The CDR3 has 13 residues. The germline gives CDR1 LGHNA, CDR2 YSLEER. CDR3 sequence reads: CASSSSPTYEQYF.

The chain couples TRBV11-1 to TRBJ2-3; TCRdb reports TRBD1, a call that lacks DNA to check it against. Germline V gives CDR1 SGHAT, CDR2 FQDESV (reference sequence). The CDR3 has 16 amino acids. CDR3 region: CASSLGDIYTTDTQYF.

The chain recombines TRBV27 with TRBJ1-1; TCRdb calls TRBD1, which cannot be checked without DNA. The CDR3 covers 14 residues. Germline V gene lookup returns CDR1 MNHEY and CDR2 SMNVEV (reference sequence). CDR3 in amino acids: CASSLYLAGREAFF.

This rearrangement joins TRBV5-7 to TRBJ1-1. TRBV5-7 is an ORF, with its function uncertain. The CDR3 runs to 14 residues. CDR3 sequence reads: CASSTTGEEGPAFF.

V gene TRBV7-7 combines with J gene TRBJ2-7; absent DNA, TCRdb's TRBD1 call cannot be checked. The CDR3 totals 17 residues. Germline V lookup: CDR1 SSHAT, CDR2 FNYEAQ (reference sequence). The CDR3 spells CASSSRAGWDTAYEQYF.

J is TRBJ2-7 and V is TRBV7-6; with no DNA, the TCRdb D assignment of TRBD1 cannot be verified. CDR3 length: 13 amino acids. The V gene's germline CDR1 is SGHVS and CDR2 FNYEAQ. This chain's CDR3 is CASSFNRYYEQYF.

The chain is built from TRBV27 and TRBJ2-7; there is no DNA to check the TCRdb D call of TRBD1. Looked up from germline, CDR1 is MNHEY and CDR2 is SMNVEV (reference sequence). This CDR3 comprises 16 residues. CDR3 loop: CASSPPVGTGAHEQYF.